This T cell receptor (beta chain) was captured in a study of shared clonotypes between healthy human individuals. Caucasian adults living in Nashville, Tennessee, provided all samples. Study observations and caveats: What naive subsets generally showed was a larger estimated richness than memory subsets showed.

CDR3 length: 14 amino acids. V shed 2 bases and J 5 bases; nucleotides not matched to a gene: 6. CDR1 and CDR2 from the germline V gene are MNHEY and SMNVEV (reference sequence). With respect to this clone: Its matching antigen is unknown.

A deep-level run was used for the assay. Clones were sequenced by immunoSEQ multiplex PCR, and TCRdb holds only the in-frame ones, with some missing. The sample records some 550,000 clones, approximately 97% being singletons. This clonotype was sampled from a young woman in good health. Sequencing was performed on naive CD4+ T cells sorted from blood. Stated subset: CD45RA+ positively selected. This chain joins TRBV27 and TRBJ2-7; 7 bases align to TRBD1. CDR3 region: CASSLQGDKDEQYF. In DNA, the CDR3 is TGTGCCAGCAGTTTACAGGGGGATAAAGACGAGCAGTACTTC.